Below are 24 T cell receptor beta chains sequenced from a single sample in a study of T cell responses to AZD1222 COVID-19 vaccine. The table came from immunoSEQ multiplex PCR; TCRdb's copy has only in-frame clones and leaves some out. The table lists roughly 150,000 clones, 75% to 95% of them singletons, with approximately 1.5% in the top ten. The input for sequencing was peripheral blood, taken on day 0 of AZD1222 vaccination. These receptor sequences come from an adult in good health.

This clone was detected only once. The CDR3 nucleotides are TGTGCCAGCAGCCAAGGACTAGCGGGAGTCTCCTACGAGCAGTACTTC. Protein sequence: CASSQGLAGVSYEQYF. The chain uses TRBV3-1 (or the pseudogene TRBV3-2) and TRBJ2-7; 12 nucleotides line up with TRBD2. V shed 1 base, J shed 0 bases, and the junction held 1 base outside the gene matches. This CDR3 region has 16 residues. From germline, CDR1 is LGHDT and CDR2 YNNKEL (reference sequence).

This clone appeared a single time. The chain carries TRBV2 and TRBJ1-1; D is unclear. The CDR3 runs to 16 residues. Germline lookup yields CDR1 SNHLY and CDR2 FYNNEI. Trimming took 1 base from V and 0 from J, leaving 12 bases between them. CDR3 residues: CASSEVLRRLNTEAFF. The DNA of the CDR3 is TGTGCCAGCAGTGAAGTTCTGAGACGGCTGAACACTGAAGCTTTCTTT.

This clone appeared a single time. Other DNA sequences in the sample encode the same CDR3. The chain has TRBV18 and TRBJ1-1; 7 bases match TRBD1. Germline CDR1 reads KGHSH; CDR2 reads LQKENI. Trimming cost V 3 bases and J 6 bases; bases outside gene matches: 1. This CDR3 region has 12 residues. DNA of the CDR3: TGTGCCAGCTCACCCCAGGGGGCTGAAGCTTTCTTT. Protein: CASSPQGAEAFF.

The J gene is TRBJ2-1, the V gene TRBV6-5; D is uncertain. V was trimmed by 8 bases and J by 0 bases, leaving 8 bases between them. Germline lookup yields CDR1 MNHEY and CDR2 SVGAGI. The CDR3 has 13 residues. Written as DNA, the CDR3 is TGTGCCAGCGAGCAGAGCTCCTACAATGAGCAGTTCTTC. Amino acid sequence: CASEQSSYNEQFF.

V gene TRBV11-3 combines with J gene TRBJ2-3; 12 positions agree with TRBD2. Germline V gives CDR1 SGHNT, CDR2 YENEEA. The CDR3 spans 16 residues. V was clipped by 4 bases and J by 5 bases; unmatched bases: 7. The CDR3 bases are TGTGCCAGCAGCTCCAGACTAGCGGGAGTAGGAGATACGCAGTATTTT. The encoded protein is CASSSRLAGVGDTQYF.

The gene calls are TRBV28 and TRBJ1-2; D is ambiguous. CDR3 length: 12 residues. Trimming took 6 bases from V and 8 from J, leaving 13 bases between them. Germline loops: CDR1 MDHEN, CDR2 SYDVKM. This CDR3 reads CASSTVGSGYTF. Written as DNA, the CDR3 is TGTGCCAGCAGCACGGTGGGATCGGGCTACACCTTC.

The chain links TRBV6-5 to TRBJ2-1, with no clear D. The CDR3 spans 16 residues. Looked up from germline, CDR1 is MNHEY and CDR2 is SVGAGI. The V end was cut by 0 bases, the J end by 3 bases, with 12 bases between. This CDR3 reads CASSYSGFPNYNEQFF. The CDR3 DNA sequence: TGTGCCAGCAGTTACTCTGGGTTTCCCAACTACAATGAGCAGTTCTTC.

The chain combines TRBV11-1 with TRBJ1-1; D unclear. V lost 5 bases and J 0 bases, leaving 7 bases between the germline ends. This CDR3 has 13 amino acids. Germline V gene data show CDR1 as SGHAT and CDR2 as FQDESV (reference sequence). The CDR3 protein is CASSPLVNTEAFF. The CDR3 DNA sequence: TGTGCCAGCAGCCCGCTTGTGAACACTGAAGCTTTCTTT.

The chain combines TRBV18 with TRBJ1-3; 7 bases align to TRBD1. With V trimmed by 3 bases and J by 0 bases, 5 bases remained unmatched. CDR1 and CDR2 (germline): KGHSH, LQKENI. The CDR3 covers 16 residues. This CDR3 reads CASSPTGPSSGNTIYF. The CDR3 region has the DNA TGTGCCAGCTCACCGACAGGGCCTAGCTCTGGAAACACCATATATTTT.

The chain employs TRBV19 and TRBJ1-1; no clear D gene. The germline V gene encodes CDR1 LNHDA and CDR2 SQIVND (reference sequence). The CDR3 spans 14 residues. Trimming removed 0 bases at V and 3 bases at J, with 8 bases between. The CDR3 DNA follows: TGTGCCAGTAGTATAGATCGTGGGGACACTGAAGCTTTCTTT. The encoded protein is CASSIDRGDTEAFF.

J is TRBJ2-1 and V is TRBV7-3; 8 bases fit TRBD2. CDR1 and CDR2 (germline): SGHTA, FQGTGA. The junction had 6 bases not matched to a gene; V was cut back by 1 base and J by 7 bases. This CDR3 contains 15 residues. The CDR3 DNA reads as TGTGCCAGCAGCTTAAGTGGGACTAGTTCAAATGAGCAGTTCTTC. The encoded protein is CASSLSGTSSNEQFF.

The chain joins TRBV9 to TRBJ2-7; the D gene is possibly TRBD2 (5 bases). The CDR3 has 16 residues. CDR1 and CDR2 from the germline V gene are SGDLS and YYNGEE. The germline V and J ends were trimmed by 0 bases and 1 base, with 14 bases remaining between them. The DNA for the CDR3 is TGTGCCAGCAGCGTAGGGGATAGCTGGGAGTCCTACGAGCAGTACTTC. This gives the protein CASSVGDSWESYEQYF.

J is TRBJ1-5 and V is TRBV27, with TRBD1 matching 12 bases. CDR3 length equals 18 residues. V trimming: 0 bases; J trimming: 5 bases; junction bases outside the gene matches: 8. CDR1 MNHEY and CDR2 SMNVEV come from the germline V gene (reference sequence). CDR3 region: CASSLSWDRGRQYQPQHF. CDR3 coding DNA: TGTGCCAGCAGTTTATCTTGGGACAGGGGGCGGCAGTATCAGCCCCAGCATTTT.

The CDR3 sequence is CASRFQGAVYGYTF. The CDR3 DNA reads as TGTGCCAGCAGATTTCAGGGGGCTGTGTATGGCTACACCTTC. The chain recombines TRBV27 with TRBJ1-2, with TRBD1 matching over 8 bases. The junction had 8 bases not matched to a gene; V was cut back by 6 bases and J by 5 bases. CDR1 is MNHEY, CDR2 SMNVEV, per germline (reference sequence). The CDR3 covers 14 residues.

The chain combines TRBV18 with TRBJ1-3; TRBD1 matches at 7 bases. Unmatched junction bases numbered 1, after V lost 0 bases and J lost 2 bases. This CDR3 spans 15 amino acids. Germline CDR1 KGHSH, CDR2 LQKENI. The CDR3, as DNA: TGTGCCAGCTCACCACCTGACAGGGCTGGAAACACCATATATTTT. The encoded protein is CASSPPDRAGNTIYF.

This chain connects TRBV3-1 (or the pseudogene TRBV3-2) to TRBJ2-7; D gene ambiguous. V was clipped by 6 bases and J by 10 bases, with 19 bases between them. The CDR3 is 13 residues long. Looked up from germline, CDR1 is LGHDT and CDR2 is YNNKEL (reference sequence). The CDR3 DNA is TGTGCCAGCAGTTTCGACTCTACACTACCCCAGTACTTC. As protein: CASSFDSTLPQYF.

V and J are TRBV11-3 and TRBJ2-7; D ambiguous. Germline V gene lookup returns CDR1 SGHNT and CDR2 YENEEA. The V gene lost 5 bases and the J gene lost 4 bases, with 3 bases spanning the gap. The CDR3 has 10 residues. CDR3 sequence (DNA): TGTGCCAGCAGCGGATACGAGCAGTACTTC. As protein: CASSGYEQYF.

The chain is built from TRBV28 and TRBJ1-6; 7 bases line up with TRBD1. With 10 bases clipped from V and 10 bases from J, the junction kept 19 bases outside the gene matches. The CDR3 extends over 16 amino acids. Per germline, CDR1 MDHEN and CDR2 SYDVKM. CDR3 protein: CATLPGAGGKRSPLHF. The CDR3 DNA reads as TGTGCCACACTCCCTGGGGCAGGGGGAAAGCGATCACCCCTCCACTTT.

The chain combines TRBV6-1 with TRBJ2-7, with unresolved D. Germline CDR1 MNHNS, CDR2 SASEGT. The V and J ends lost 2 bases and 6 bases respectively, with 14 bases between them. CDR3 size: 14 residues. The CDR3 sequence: CASSELAATAEQYF. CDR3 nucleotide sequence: TGTGCCAGCAGTGAACTTGCCGCAACGGCCGAGCAGTACTTC.

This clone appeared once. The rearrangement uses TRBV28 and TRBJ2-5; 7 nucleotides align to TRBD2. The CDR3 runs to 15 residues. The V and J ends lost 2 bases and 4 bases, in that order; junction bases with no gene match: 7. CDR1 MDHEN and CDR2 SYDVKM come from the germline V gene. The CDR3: CASSLNGLGRETQYF. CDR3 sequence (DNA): TGTGCCAGCAGTTTAAACGGACTAGGCCGAGAGACCCAGTACTTC. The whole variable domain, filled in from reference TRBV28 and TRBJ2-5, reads DVKVTQSSRYLVKRTGEKVFLECVQDMDHENMFWYRQDPGLGLRLIYFSYDVKMKEKGDIPEGYSVSREKKERFSLILESASTNQTSMYLCASSLNGLGRETQYFGPGTRLLVL.

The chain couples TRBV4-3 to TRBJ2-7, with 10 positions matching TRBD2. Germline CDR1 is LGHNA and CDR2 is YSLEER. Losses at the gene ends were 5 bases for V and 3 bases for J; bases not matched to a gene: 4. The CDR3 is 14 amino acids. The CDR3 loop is CASSTGTSDYEQYF. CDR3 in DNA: TGCGCCAGCAGCACCGGGACTAGCGACTACGAGCAGTACTTC.

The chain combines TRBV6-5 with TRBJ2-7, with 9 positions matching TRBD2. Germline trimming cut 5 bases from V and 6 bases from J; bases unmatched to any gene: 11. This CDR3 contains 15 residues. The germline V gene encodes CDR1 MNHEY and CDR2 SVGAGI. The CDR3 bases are TGTGCCAGCAGTCCTCAGGGACTAGCTGGAAGCGAGCAGTACTTC. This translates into CASSPQGLAGSEQYF.

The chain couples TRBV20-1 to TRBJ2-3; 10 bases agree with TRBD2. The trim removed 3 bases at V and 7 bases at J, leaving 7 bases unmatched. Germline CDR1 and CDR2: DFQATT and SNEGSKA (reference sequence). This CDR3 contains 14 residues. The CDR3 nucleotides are TGCAGTGCTAGTAGCGGGAGGAAGGTAAATACGCAGTATTTT. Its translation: CSASSGRKVNTQYF.

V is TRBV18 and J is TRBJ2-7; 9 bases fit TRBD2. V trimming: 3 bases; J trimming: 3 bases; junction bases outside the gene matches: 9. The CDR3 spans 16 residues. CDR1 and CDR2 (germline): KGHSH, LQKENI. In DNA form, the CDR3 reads TGTGCCAGCTCACCTCCGGGGCTAGCGGGGTACTACGAGCAGTACTTC. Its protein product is CASSPPGLAGYYEQYF. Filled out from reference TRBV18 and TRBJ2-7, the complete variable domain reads NAGVMQNPRHLVRRRGQEARLRCSPMKGHSHVYWYRQLPEEGLKFMVYLQKENIIDESGMPKERFSAEFPKEGPSILRIQQVVRGDSAAYFCASSPPGLAGYYEQYFGPGTRLTVT.